This T cell receptor beta chain was identified during a study of T cell repertoires in aging, cancer and after chemotherapy. Overall study context: Healthy donor repertoires were recorded over several months to years and showed clear clonal overlap.

A mixed TRB-A/B primer pool amplified rearranged TRB by multiplex touch-down PCR. One entry per CDR3 protein, called by TCRdb with MiXCR from the multiplex PCR reads. The repertoire consists of around 16,000 distinct CDR3 sequences, with around half occurring once and the leading ten covering roughly a tenth. The CDR3 sequence is 20 residues long. Trimming removed 9 bases from V and 4 bases from J, with 36 bases in between. Germline CDR1 reads LNHDA; CDR2 reads SQIVND (reference sequence). General study results and limits: Untreated cancer patients had significantly lower blood TCR diversity than age-matched healthy donors. Median generation probability rose over the chemotherapy interval in each cancer cohort, suggesting rebound thymic output.

Peripheral blood genomic DNA, not sorted cells or RNA, was the template. In regard to this clonotype: Its antigen remains unknown.

The TCR comes from a human donor in good health. This chain links TRBV19 with TRBJ1-2, with no clear D. Sequenced sample: blood. The CDR3 loop reads CASRGLQYSTKWAKSYGYTF. DNA of the CDR3: TGTGCCAGCAGAGGGTTACAGTATTCAACTAAATGGGCGAAGAGCTATGGCTACACCTTC.